Following are 8 T cell receptor beta chains from one sample sequenced in a study of CD8+CD57+ T cells in acquired aplastic anemia. Genomic DNA templated the TCR beta VDJ and CDR3 profiling. TCRdb analysed the reads with MiXCR anew, one entry per CDR3 protein. The repertoire holds approximately 130,000 distinct CDR3 sequences, roughly two fifths seen once, with 6.5% to 10% in the top ten. The sequencing input was sorted CD4+, CD8+, or CD8+CD57+ T cells (not recorded which) from PBMCs. The source of these receptors is a human donor in good health, serving as a control.

This clonotype has a handful of counts. This may arise from a read error, as a much more abundant clone is one base away. In DNA form, the CDR3 reads TGTGCCAGCAGCTCAACCTCCTACGAGCAGTACTTC. Amino acid sequence: CASSSTSYEQYF. The chain combines TRBV2 with TRBJ2-7, with D unclear. The CDR3 consists of 12 residues. The germline CDR1 and CDR2 sequences are SNHLY and FYNNEI. V dropped 6 bases and J dropped 0 bases, with 6 bases sitting between them.

V and J are TRBV2 and TRBJ1-1, with 7 bases lining up with TRBD1. Trimming took 7 bases from V and 8 from J; bases not matched to a gene: 7. The germline gives CDR1 SNHLY, CDR2 FYNNEI. CDR3 size: 12 residues. CDR3 sequence reads: CASKEGAYEAFF. CDR3 DNA: TGTGCCAGCAAGGAGGGGGCTTACGAAGCTTTCTTT.

The sample holds many counts of this clonotype. V is TRBV5-1 and J is TRBJ2-7; TRBD2 matches at 7 bases. This CDR3 has 14 residues. The V segment lost 0 bases and the J segment 2 bases; nucleotides outside the gene matches: 2. Germline V gives CDR1 SGHRS, CDR2 YFSETQ. CDR3 nucleotide sequence: TGCGCCAGCAGCTTGGGCGGGAGTCCCTACGAGCAGTACTTC. Its protein product is CASSLGGSPYEQYF.

The rearrangement links TRBV9 to TRBJ2-3, with a tentative D call TRBD2 (6 bases). This CDR3 has 14 amino acids. Trimming took 0 bases from V and 5 from J, leaving 10 bases between them. Germline V CDR1 and CDR2: SGDLS, YYNGEE. In DNA form, the CDR3 reads TGTGCCAGCAGCGTAGTAGCGGCGATAGATACGCAGTATTTT. Its translation is CASSVVAAIDTQYF.

The rearrangement uses TRBV2 and TRBJ2-1; 12 nucleotides agree with TRBD2. V was pared by 6 bases and J by 7 bases, with 7 bases of the junction left unmatched. Germline values: CDR1 SNHLY, CDR2 FYNNEI. The CDR3 length is 15 residues. CDR3 DNA sequence: TGTGCCAGCAGCGCAGGACTAGCGGGGCTAAATGAGCAGTTCTTC. This codes for CASSAGLAGLNEQFF.

At least ten counts were recorded for this clonotype. The chain carries TRBV7-9 and TRBJ1-3, with unresolved D. Germline V gives CDR1 SEHNR, CDR2 FQNEAQ (reference sequence). The CDR3 is 14 residues long. Trimming took 4 bases from V and 4 from J, leaving 11 bases between them. As DNA, the CDR3 is TGTGCCAGCAGCTCCCCCATCGCGGGAAACACCATATATTTT. Residues: CASSSPIAGNTIYF.

CDR3 sequence: CASSQSGTGGNEQFF. CDR3 nucleotides: TGTGCCAGCAGCCAATCCGGGACGGGGGGGAATGAGCAGTTCTTC. The genes are TRBV3-1 and TRBJ2-1; TRBD2 matches 8 bases. This CDR3 spans 15 amino acids. Trimming cost V 2 bases and J 7 bases; bases outside gene matches: 7. The germline CDR1 and CDR2 sequences are LGHDT and YNNKEL (reference sequence).

This clonotype was observed at least ten times. The chain employs TRBV11-3 and TRBJ2-7; no definite D call. Germline assignment: CDR1 SGHNT and CDR2 YENEEA. The CDR3 spans 15 residues. The V end was cut by 0 bases, the J end by 0 bases, with 9 bases between. CDR3 DNA: TGTGCCAGCAGCTTAGAGGGTAGCAGCTCCTACGAGCAGTACTTC. This encodes CASSLEGSSSYEQYF.